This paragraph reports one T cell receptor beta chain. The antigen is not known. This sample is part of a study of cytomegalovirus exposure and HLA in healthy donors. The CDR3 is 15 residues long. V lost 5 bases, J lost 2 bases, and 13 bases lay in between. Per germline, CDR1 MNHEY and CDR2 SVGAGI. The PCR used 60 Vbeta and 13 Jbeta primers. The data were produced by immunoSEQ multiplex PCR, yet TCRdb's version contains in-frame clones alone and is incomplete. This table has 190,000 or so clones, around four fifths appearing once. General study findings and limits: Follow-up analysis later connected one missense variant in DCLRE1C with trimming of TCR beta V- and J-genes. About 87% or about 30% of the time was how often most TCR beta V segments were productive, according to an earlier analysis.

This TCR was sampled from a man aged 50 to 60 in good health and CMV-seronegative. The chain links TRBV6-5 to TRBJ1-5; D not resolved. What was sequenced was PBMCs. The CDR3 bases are TGTGCCAGCAGTAGAACTGAGAGTGGCAATCAGCCCCAGCATTTT. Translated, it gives CASSRTESGNQPQHF.